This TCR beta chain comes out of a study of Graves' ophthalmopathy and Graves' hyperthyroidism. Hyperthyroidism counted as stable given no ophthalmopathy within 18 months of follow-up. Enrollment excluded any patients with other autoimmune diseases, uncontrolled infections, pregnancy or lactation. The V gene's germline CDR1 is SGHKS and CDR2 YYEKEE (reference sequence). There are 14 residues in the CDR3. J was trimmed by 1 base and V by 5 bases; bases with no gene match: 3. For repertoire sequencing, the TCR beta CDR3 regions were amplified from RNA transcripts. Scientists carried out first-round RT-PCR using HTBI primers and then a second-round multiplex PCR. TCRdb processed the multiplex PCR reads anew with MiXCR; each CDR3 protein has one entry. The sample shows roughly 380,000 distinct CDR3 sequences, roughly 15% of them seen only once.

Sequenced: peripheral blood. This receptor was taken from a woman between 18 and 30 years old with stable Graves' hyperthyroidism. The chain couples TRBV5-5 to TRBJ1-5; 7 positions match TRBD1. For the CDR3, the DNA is TGTGCCAGCAGAGCAGGGGGGAGCAATCAGCCCCAGCATTTT. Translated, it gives CASRAGGSNQPQHF.